The rows below give T cell receptor beta chains drawn from one sample of a study of PD-1 blockade in classical Hodgkin lymphoma. Clones were read by immunoSEQ multiplex PCR, and TCRdb kept only the in-frame ones, dropping some. Here the sample spans over 70,000 clones, 89% being singletons. Sequenced material: peripheral blood mononuclear cells (PBMCs), taken at baseline. The receptors were gathered from a human donor with classical Hodgkin lymphoma. CDR3s include the opening cysteine and the closing phenylalanine or tryptophan. The D gene is left open where the match is weak. Rows give clone size only sometimes, using once, few, many, or a class for an expanded clone.

>TRBV4-2|TRBJ2-7|NA|NA
CASSQATDPYEQYF
TGTGCCAGCAGCCAAGCGACAGACCCCTACGAGCAGTACTTC
>TRBV11-2|TRBJ1-2|few|NA
CASSLGDFGGSYGYTF
TGTGCCAGCAGCTTAGGGGACTTTGGTGGCAGCTATGGCTACACCTTC
>TRBV7-9|TRBJ2-3|NA|NA
CASSLSGTSTDTQYF
TGTGCCAGCAGCTTGTCCGGGACTAGCACAGATACGCAGTATTTT
>TRBV6-6|TRBJ1-1|NA|NA
CASSYSRGEEAFF
TGTGCCAGCAGTTACTCAAGAGGGGAGGAAGCTTTCTTT
>TRBV18|TRBJ2-3|NA|NA
CASSPGLNTDTQYF
TGTGCCAGCTCACCAGGACTCAACACAGATACGCAGTATTTT
>TRBV10-1|TRBJ2-7|once|NA
CASSESGGRKQYF
TGCGCCAGCAGTGAGTCTGGCGGTAGAAAGCAGTACTTC
>TRBV9|TRBJ2-7|once|TRBD1
CASRRQGRDEQYF
TGTGCCAGCAGAAGACAGGGTAGGGACGAGCAGTACTTC
>TRBV28|TRBJ1-2|NA|NA
CASSLTGSIPGGYTF
TGTGCCAGCAGTTTAACGGGATCTATCCCGGGTGGCTACACCTTC
>TRBV10-3|TRBJ2-7|NA|TRBD2
CAIRRGLAGAVYEQYF
TGTGCCATCAGAAGGGGACTAGCGGGAGCAGTCTACGAGCAGTACTTC
>TRBV7-2|TRBJ2-7|NA|NA
CASSPLTGSDYSYEQYF
TGTGCCAGCAGCCCCCTTACAGGGTCTGACTACTCCTACGAGCAGTACTTC
>TRBV19|TRBJ1-4|NA|TRBD1
CASSIRDRLDEKLFF
TGTGCCAGTAGTATAAGGGACAGGTTGGATGAAAAACTGTTTTTT
>TRBV30|TRBJ2-3|NA|NA
CACRDKFTDTQYF
TGTGCCTGCCGGGACAAATTCACAGATACGCAGTATTTT
>TRBV7-6|TRBJ2-2|few|NA
CASSLAPGTGELFF
TGTGCCAGCAGCTTAGCCCCAGGCACCGGGGAGCTGTTTTTT
>TRBV5-4|TRBJ1-5|once|NA
CASSLIPGSQPQHF
TGTGCCAGCAGCTTGATTCCTGGGTCTCAGCCCCAGCATTTT
>TRBV11-2|TRBJ1-4|NA|NA
CASSSNRGRTNEKLFF
TGTGCCAGCAGTTCGAATCGGGGGAGGACTAATGAAAAACTGTTTTTT
>TRBV13|TRBJ1-1|NA|NA
CASSPENTEAFF
TGTGCCAGCAGCCCCGAGAACACTGAAGCTTTCTTT
>TRBV7-9|TRBJ1-4|NA|NA
CASSGLRAAVNELFF
TGTGCCAGCAGCGGTCTTAGGGCAGCGGTGAATGAACTGTTTTTT
>TRBV5-6|TRBJ2-3|once|TRBD1
CASNPTGGTDTQYF
TGTGCCAGCAACCCGACAGGGGGCACAGATACGCAGTATTTT
>TRBV7-2|TRBJ1-1|NA|NA
CASSLVSVNTEAFF
TGTGCCAGCAGCTTAGTTTCCGTGAACACTGAAGCTTTCTTT
>TRBV6-6|TRBJ2-2|few|TRBD1
CASTRTGVDTGELFF
TGTGCCAGCACAAGGACAGGGGTCGACACCGGGGAGCTGTTTTTT
>TRBV4-3|TRBJ2-1|NA|NA
CASSHNVGEQFF
TGCGCCAGCAGCCACAACGTGGGTGAGCAGTTCTTC
>TRBV5-6|TRBJ2-1|NA|TRBD2
CASSLGGRRDNEQFF
TGTGCCAGCAGCTTGGGCGGGAGAAGGGACAATGAGCAGTTCTTC
>TRBV5-4|TRBJ1-1|NA|NA
CASSLWGNTEAFF
TGTGCCAGCAGCTTGTGGGGGAACACTGAAGCTTTCTTT
>TRBV28|TRBJ2-2|NA|TRBD1
CAGGTGVSDGELFF
TGTGCCGGAGGGACAGGAGTTTCCGACGGGGAGCTGTTTTTT
>TRBV25-1|TRBJ2-5|NA|NA
CASSEWAEETQYF
TGTGCCAGCAGTGAATGGGCAGAAGAGACCCAGTACTTC
>TRBV5-1|TRBJ2-1|NA|TRBD2
CASSLPGLAGYNEQFF
TGCGCCAGCAGCTTGCCCGGACTAGCGGGCTACAATGAGCAGTTCTTC
>TRBV5-1|TRBJ2-5|once|TRBD2
CASSTGTSGNLETQYF
TGCGCCAGCAGCACCGGGACTAGCGGGAATTTGGAGACCCAGTACTTC
>TRBV6-5|TRBJ1-2|NA|TRBD1
CASRARDRGPYGYTF
TGTGCCAGCAGGGCCCGGGACAGGGGGCCATATGGCTACACCTTC
>TRBV15|TRBJ1-5|NA|NA
CATSRLNQPQHF
TGTGCCACCAGCAGATTGAATCAGCCCCAGCATTTT
>TRBV7-9|TRBJ1-1|NA|NA
CASSLKDTEAFF
TGTGCCAGCAGCTTAAAAGACACTGAAGCTTTCTTT
>TRBV21-1|TRBJ2-7|NA|NA
CASSTGQQDF
TGTGCCAGCAGTACGGGACAGCAGGACTTC